The 10 T cell receptor beta chains presented below share a single source sample, sequenced in a study of shared clonotypes between healthy human individuals. Data came from immunoSEQ multiplex PCR; TCRdb stores just in-frame clones and leaves some out. The sample records about 1,800,000 clones, over 85% being singletons. Naive CD8 isolation took CD45RO-negative cells positively selected for CCR7 and excluded terminally differentiated effector memory CD45RA+ cells. Sequencing input: naive CD8+ T cells sorted from blood. The receptors derive from a man in his late teens or twenties in good health.

As to this clone: Other DNA sequences in this specimen translate into the identical CDR3. The V and J genes are TRBV5-1 and TRBJ2-1; 10 positions agree with TRBD2. CDR1 is SGHRS, CDR2 YFSETQ, per germline. This CDR3 spans 15 amino acids. Germline trimming cut 4 bases from V and 1 base from J; bases unmatched to any gene: 2. CDR3 sequence: CASSRTSGSYNEQFF. The CDR3 bases are TGCGCCAGCAGCCGGACTAGCGGATCCTACAATGAGCAGTTCTTC.

The chain is built from TRBV18 and TRBJ2-6; no clear D. The germline gives CDR1 KGHSH, CDR2 LQKENI. Trimming removed 2 bases from V and 1 base from J, with 15 bases in between. This CDR3 has 18 residues. CDR3 in amino acids: CASSPTVMQRSGANVLTF. Written as DNA, the CDR3 is TGTGCCAGCTCACCAACGGTGATGCAGAGGTCTGGGGCCAACGTCCTGACTTTC.

V gene TRBV9 combines with J gene TRBJ1-2; TRBD1 matches at 12 bases. CDR1 SGDLS and CDR2 YYNGEE come from the germline V gene. V lost 0 bases and J lost 6; bases outside the gene matches: 12. The CDR3 is 18 residues long. CDR3 in DNA: TGTGCCAGCAGCGTAGCCGGGACAGGGGGCTTAACAAGTCATGGCTACACCTTC. Its translation is CASSVAGTGGLTSHGYTF.

The CDR3, as DNA: TGTGCCAGCAGTTCGGACCTCGGGACAGGGTACGAAAAACTGTTTTTT. It yields the protein CASSSDLGTGYEKLFF. This chain links TRBV28 with TRBJ1-4; 9 positions match TRBD1. V trimming: 4 bases; J trimming: 8 bases; junction bases outside the gene matches: 11. This CDR3 is built from 16 residues. CDR1 is MDHEN and CDR2 is SYDVKM in the germline V gene.

The chain uses TRBV27 and TRBJ2-4; D could derive from TRBD1 or TRBD2 (5 bases each). Germline V gives CDR1 MNHEY, CDR2 SMNVEV (reference sequence). Trimming removed 6 bases at V and 7 bases at J, with 16 bases between. The CDR3 is 14 amino acids. The CDR3 reads CASRIRGVGNIQYF. The CDR3 DNA follows: TGTGCCAGCAGAATTAGAGGGGTGGGGAACATTCAGTACTTC.

This sequence joins TRBV9 and TRBJ2-7, with D unclear. In germline, CDR1 is SGDLS, CDR2 YYNGEE. The V gene lost 0 bases and the J gene lost 1 base, with 8 bases spanning the gap. CDR3 length: 14 amino acids. The CDR3 loop reads CASSVDGQSYEQYF. CDR3 nucleotide sequence: TGTGCCAGCAGCGTAGACGGGCAGTCCTACGAGCAGTACTTC.

The chain recombines TRBV2 with TRBJ2-7, with 9 bases fitting TRBD1. Germline loops: CDR1 SNHLY, CDR2 FYNNEI. CDR3 length: 14 amino acids. V was clipped by 7 bases and J by 4 bases; unmatched bases: 8. CDR3 protein: CASMGTGHVYEQYF. The CDR3 nucleotides read TGTGCCAGCATGGGGACAGGGCACGTTTACGAGCAGTACTTC. The variable domain in full, completed from reference TRBV2 and TRBJ2-7, reads EPEVTQTPSHQVTQMGQEVILRCVPISNHLYFYWYRQILGQKVEFLVSFYNNEISEKSEIFDDQFSVERPDGSNFTLKIRSTKLEDSAMYFCASMGTGHVYEQYFGPGTRLTVT.

The V gene is TRBV2, the J gene TRBJ1-2; a possible D gene is TRBD1 (6 bases). In germline, CDR1 is SNHLY, CDR2 FYNNEI. Between the trimmed V and J ends, which lost 1 base and 2 bases, there was a span of 14 bases. The CDR3 extends over 16 amino acids. CDR3 amino acids: CASSEERTVLNYGYTF. In DNA form, the CDR3 reads TGTGCCAGCAGTGAAGAACGGACAGTTTTAAACTATGGCTACACCTTC.

The CDR3 loop reads CASSLAGRGYDQPQHF. As DNA, the CDR3 is TGTGCCAGCAGCTTAGCAGGGAGGGGGTACGATCAGCCCCAGCATTTT. This chain joins TRBV5-5 and TRBJ1-5; TRBD1 might be the D (6 bases). Germline V gene sequence: CDR1 SGHKS, CDR2 YYEKEE (reference sequence). Trimming removed 2 bases from V and 5 bases from J, with 17 bases in between. CDR3 length: 16 amino acids.

V is TRBV6-1 and J is TRBJ2-7, with D maybe TRBD2 (6 bases). This CDR3 region has 12 residues. The V end lost 6 bases, the J end lost 3 bases, and 9 bases lay between the germline ends. Germline-derived CDR1 and CDR2 are MNHNS and SASEGT. The DNA of the CDR3 is TGTGCCAGCAGCGGGGGTTTCTACGAGCAGTACTTC. Its protein is CASSGGFYEQYF.